This record concerns one T cell receptor (beta chain) sequence. The antigen is not known. V lost 4 bases to trimming and J lost 1 base, with 13 bases between them. The CDR3 is 15 amino acids. Germline V lookup: CDR1 MNHNS, CDR2 SASEGT. PCR employed 60 Vbeta and 13 Jbeta primers. Method: immunoSEQ multiplex PCR; TCRdb's copy keeps in-frame clones and lacks some. With approximately 120,000 clones in the sample, the ten largest clones hold 1.5% to 2%. The data derive from a study of cytomegalovirus exposure and HLA in healthy donors. Study conclusions and caveats: TCR beta V- and J-gene trimming was later associated with a missense DCLRE1C variant.

The chain employs TRBV6-1 and TRBJ1-2, with D unresolved. Sequencing used PBMCs. This clonotype was obtained from a woman aged 55 to 70 in good health and CMV-seronegative. The CDR3 sequence: CASSVAFEGNYGYTF. CDR3 nucleotide sequence: TGTGCCAGCAGTGTTGCGTTCGAGGGTAACTATGGCTACACCTTC.